This TCR beta chain was sequenced in a study of blood T cell repertoires in COVID-19. In the original processing: Reference gene primer amplification in the assay estimated nucleated cell counts. The table came from immunoSEQ multiplex PCR; TCRdb's copy has only in-frame clones and leaves some out. Clone size and the V and J calls come from that table; the DNA yielded D and trimming. This sample has some 59,000 clones, with about four fifths found just once. The specimen sequenced was peripheral blood. The receptor comes from a woman in her sixties with acute or convalescent COVID-19.

CDR3 sequence reads: CASSQGGGRLSGNTIYF. CDR3 sequence (DNA): TGTGCCAGCAGCCAAGGGGGAGGCCGGCTCTCTGGAAACACCATATATTTT. The chain uses TRBV3-1 (or the pseudogene TRBV3-2) and TRBJ1-3; D uncertain. The V end was cut by 1 base, the J end by 0 bases, with 13 bases between. This CDR3 comprises 17 residues. The germline gives CDR1 LGHDT, CDR2 YNNKEL (reference sequence).